Reported below is one TCR beta chain. Its specificity is unknown. This sample was included in a study of radiotherapy plus CTLA-4 blockade in lung cancer. Across the whole study: Objective responses were recorded in about 18% of patients, with disease control recorded in about 29%. Points from the study as a whole: Following radiotherapy plus ipilimumab, tumor-derived TCR clones expanded in the blood.

Clones were read by immunoSEQ multiplex PCR, and TCRdb kept only the in-frame ones, dropping some. Here the sample spans 89,000 or so clones, approximately 78% being singletons. Germline CDR1 SQVTM, CDR2 ANQGSEA. The ends lost 6 bases at V and 5 bases at J; junction bases unmatched: 7. The CDR3 runs 13 residues. The study treated chemo-refractory metastatic non-small-cell lung cancer patients with focal radiation plus ipilimumab CTLA-4 blockade. V usage is TRBV29-1 and J usage is TRBJ1-1, with TRBD1 matching over 9 bases. This receptor was taken from a human donor with non-small cell lung cancer who had a partial response to radiotherapy plus ipilimumab. The input for sequencing was peripheral blood, taken from a patient treated with radiotherapy plus ipilimumab. The CDR3 coding sequence is TGCAGCGTGAACAGGGGGCGGAGTACTGAAGCTTTCTTT. Translation: CSVNRGRSTEAFF.